This entry concerns a single T cell receptor beta chain. Its specificity is unknown. Germline V gives CDR1 SGHRS, CDR2 YFSETQ. The CDR3 covers 15 residues. V lost 1 base to trimming and J lost 0 bases, with 11 bases between them. 60 Vbeta and 13 Jbeta primers were used in PCR. Assay: immunoSEQ multiplex PCR; the TCRdb copy retains only in-frame clones and omits some. The sample data list 150,000 or so clones. The data belong to a study of cytomegalovirus exposure and HLA in healthy donors. Whole-study results and caveats: Presence/absence analyses treated sequencing depth as roughly uniform across donors. A later analysis found TCR association rates differed by HLA locus, highest for DRB1 and lowest for HLA-C. A prior analysis recorded that most TCR beta V segments were productive about 90% or about 30% of the time.

The TCR was taken from a woman aged 45-65 years in good health and CMV-seronegative. V and J are TRBV5-1 and TRBJ2-7, with D tentatively TRBD2 (6 bases). Sequenced sample: PBMCs. The CDR3 nucleotides read TGCGCCAGCAGCTTGAGGGACTTGGGCTCCTACGAGCAGTACTTC. As protein: CASSLRDLGSYEQYF.